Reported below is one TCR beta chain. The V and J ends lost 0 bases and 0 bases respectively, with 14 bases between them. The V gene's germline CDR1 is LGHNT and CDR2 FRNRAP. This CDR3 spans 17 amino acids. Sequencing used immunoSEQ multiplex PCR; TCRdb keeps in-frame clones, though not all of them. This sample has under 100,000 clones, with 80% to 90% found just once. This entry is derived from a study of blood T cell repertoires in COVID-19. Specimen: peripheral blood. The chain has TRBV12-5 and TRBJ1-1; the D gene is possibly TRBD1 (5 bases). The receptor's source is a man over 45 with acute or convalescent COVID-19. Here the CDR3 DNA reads TGTGCTAGTGGTTTGGTACGGGGGTTAGGGATGAACACTGAAGCTTTCTTT. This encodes CASGLVRGLGMNTEAFF.